The TCR beta chain under discussion was sequenced for a study of identifying expanded T cells in peripheral blood. The table came from immunoSEQ multiplex PCR; TCRdb's copy has only in-frame clones and leaves some out. Of fewer than 110,000 clones in the sample, about 83% were seen once. With regard to this clone: The antigen is not known.

The CDR3 extends over 15 amino acids. Germline V lookup: CDR1 MNHEY, CDR2 SVGAGI. The V end was cut by 4 bases, the J end by 0 bases, with 10 bases between. Study-level findings and limits: Over around two and four weeks, about 16 and 20 clones changed, versus roughly 1.2 between replicates.

During the collection period, no donor immune events like infections were recorded. What was sequenced was blood. This rearrangement joins TRBV6-5 to TRBJ1-3; D is uncertain. The clonotype comes from a person aged 18 to 75 in good health. The CDR3 reads CASSFGRGSGNTIYF. CDR3 nucleotides: TGTGCCAGCAGTTTTGGGCGGGGCTCTGGAAACACCATATATTTT.